The entry that follows covers one T cell receptor beta chain sequence. V was clipped by 1 base and J by 7 bases, with 13 bases between them. The germline CDR1 and CDR2 sequences are MNHNS and SASEGT. This CDR3 has 14 residues. Generated by immunoSEQ multiplex PCR, the TCRdb table keeps only in-frame clones and is missing some. The sample has tens of thousands of clones; around 83% are singletons. This record comes from a study of blood T cell repertoires in COVID-19. The wider study: Acute and convalescent COVID-19 specimens originated in the United States, Italy and Spain.

The specimen sequenced was peripheral blood. This sequence was found in an older man with acute or convalescent COVID-19. The chain joins TRBV6-1 to TRBJ2-5, with D possibly being TRBD2 (5 bases). The CDR3 here is CASSEVGKDRTQYF. The CDR3 DNA reads TGTGCCAGCAGTGAAGTCGGGAAGGATAGGACCCAGTACTTC.